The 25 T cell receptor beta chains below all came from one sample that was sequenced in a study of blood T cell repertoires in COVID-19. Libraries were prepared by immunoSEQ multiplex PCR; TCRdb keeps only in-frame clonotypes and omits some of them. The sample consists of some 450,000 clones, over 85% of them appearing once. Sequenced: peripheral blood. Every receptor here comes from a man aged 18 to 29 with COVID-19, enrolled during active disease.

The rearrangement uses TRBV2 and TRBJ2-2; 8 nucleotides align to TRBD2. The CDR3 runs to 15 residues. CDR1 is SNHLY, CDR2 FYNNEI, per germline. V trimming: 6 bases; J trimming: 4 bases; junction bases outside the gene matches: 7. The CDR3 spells CASRGSGKVTGELFF. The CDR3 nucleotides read TGTGCCAGCAGGGGTAGCGGGAAGGTCACCGGGGAGCTGTTTTTT.

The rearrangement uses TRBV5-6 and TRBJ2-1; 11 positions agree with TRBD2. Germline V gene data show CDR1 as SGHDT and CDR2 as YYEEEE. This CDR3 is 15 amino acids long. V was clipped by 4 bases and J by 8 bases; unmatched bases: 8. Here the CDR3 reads CASSEQTSGVYEQFF. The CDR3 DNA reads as TGTGCCAGCAGCGAACAGACTAGCGGGGTCTATGAGCAGTTCTTC.

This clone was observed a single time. The CDR3 nucleotides are TGTGCCAGCAGTTTAATATCTGGAAACACCATATATTTT. It encodes CASSLISGNTIYF. V usage is TRBV12-3 or TRBV12-4 and J usage is TRBJ1-3; D is undetermined. Trimming removed 2 bases at V and 1 base at J, with 3 bases between. This CDR3 has 13 amino acids.

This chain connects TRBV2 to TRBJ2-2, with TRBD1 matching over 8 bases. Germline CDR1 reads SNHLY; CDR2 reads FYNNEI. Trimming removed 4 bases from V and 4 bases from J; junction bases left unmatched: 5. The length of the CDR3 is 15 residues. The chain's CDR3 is CASSAQDRATGELFF. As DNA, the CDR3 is TGTGCCAGCAGTGCACAGGACAGGGCCACCGGGGAGCTGTTTTTT.

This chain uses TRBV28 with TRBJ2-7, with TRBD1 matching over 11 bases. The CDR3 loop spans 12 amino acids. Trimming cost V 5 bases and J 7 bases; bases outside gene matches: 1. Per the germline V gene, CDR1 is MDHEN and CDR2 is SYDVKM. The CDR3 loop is CASSGDRGEQYF. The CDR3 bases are TGTGCCAGCAGTGGGGACAGGGGGGAGCAGTACTTC.

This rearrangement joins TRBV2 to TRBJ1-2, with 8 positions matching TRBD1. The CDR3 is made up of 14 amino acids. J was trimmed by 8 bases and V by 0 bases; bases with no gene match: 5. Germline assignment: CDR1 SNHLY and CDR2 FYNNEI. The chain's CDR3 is CASSEARGRWGYTF. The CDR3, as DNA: TGTGCCAGCAGTGAAGCCAGGGGGCGATGGGGCTACACCTTC.

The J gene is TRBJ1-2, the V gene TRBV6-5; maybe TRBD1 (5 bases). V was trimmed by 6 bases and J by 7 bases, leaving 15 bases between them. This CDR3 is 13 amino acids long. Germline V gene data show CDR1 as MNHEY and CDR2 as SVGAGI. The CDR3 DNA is TGTGCCAGCAGACAGGCAGGGAGGAGTGGCTACACCTTC. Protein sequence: CASRQAGRSGYTF.

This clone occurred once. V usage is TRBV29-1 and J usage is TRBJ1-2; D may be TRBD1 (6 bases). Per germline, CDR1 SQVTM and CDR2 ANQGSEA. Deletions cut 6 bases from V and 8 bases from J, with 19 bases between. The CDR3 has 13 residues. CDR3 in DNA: TGCAGCGTCCAGACAGGCCAAGTCCTCGGCTACACCTTC. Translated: CSVQTGQVLGYTF.

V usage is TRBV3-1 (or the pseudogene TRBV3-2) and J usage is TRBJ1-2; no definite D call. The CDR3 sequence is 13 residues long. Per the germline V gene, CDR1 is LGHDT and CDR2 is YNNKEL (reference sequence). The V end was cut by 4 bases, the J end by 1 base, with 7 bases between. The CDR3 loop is CASSRLNNYGYTF. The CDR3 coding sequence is TGTGCCAGCAGCCGACTGAATAACTATGGCTACACCTTC.

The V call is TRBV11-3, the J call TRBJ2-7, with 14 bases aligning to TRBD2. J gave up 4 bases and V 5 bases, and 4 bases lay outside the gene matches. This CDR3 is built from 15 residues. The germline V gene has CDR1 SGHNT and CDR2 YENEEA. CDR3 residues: CASSTGLAGVYEQYF. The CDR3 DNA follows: TGTGCCAGCAGCACGGGACTAGCGGGAGTTTACGAGCAGTACTTC.

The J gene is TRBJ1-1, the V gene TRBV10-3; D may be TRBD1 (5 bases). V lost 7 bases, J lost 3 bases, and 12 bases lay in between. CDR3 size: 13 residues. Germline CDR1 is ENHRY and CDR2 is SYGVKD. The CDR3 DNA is TGTGCCATCAATCAGGGCGGGGACACTGAAGCTTTCTTT. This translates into CAINQGGDTEAFF.

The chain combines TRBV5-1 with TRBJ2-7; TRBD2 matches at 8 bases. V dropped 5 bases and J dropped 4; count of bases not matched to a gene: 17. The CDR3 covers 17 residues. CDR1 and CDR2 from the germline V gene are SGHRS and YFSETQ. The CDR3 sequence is CASSLPSRAGVVYEQYF. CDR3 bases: TGCGCCAGCAGTCTCCCGAGCAGAGCGGGAGTAGTTTACGAGCAGTACTTC.

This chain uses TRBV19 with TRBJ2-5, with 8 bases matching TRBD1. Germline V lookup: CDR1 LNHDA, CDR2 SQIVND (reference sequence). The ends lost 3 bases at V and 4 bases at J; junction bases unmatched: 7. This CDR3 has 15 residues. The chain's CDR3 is CASSIGQGIGETQYF. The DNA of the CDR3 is TGTGCCAGTAGTATCGGACAGGGTATTGGAGAGACCCAGTACTTC.

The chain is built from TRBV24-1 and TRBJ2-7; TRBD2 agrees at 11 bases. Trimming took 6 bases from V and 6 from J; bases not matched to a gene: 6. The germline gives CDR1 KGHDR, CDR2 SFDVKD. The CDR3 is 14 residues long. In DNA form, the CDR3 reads TGTGCCACCAGTCCGGGACTAGCGGTTGCCGAGCAGTACTTC. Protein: CATSPGLAVAEQYF.

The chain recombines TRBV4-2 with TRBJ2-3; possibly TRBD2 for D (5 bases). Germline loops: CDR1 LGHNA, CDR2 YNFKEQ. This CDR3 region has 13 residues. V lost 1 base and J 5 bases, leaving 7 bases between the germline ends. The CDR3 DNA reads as TGTGCCAGCAGCCAAGGAACTAGAGATACGCAGTATTTT. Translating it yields CASSQGTRDTQYF.

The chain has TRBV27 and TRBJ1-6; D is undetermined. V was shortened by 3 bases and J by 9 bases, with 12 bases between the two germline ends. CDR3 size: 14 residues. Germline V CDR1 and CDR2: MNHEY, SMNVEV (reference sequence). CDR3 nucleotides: TGTGCCAGCAGTTTGGTTGCCCGGTCTTCACCCCTCCACTTT. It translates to CASSLVARSSPLHF.

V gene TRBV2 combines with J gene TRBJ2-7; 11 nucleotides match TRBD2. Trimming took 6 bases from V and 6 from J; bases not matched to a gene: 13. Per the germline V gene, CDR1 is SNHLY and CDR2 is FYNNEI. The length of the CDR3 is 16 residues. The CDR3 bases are TGTGCCAGCAGCAGAGAAAATAGCGGGGGGGCCGGCGAGCAGTACTTC. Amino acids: CASSRENSGGAGEQYF.

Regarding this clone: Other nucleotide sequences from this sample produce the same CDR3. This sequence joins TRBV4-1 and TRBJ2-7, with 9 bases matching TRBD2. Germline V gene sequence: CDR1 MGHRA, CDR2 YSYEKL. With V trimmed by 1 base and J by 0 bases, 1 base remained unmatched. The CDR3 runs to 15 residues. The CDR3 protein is CASSQASGASYEQYF. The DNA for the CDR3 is TGCGCCAGCAGCCAAGCTAGCGGGGCCTCCTACGAGCAGTACTTC.

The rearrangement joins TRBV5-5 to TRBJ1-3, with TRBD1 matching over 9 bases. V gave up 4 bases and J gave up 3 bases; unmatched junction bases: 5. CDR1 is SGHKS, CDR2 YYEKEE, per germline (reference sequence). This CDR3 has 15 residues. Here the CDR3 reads CASSLGTGIGNTIYF. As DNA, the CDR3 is TGTGCCAGCAGCCTGGGGACAGGGATTGGAAACACCATATATTTT.

The DNA of the CDR3 is TGTGCCAGCAGCCAAGTCCCTGCGGATACGCAGTATTTT. This translates into CASSQVPADTQYF. J is TRBJ2-3 and V is TRBV4-2; D not resolved. V was pared by 1 base and J by 6 bases, with 8 bases between. CDR3 length equals 13 residues. Germline V gene lookup returns CDR1 LGHNA and CDR2 YNFKEQ.

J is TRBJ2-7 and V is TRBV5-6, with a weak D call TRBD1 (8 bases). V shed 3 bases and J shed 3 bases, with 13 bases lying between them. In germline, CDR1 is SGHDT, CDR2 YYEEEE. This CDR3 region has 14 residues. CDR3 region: CASSSQGGIYEQYF. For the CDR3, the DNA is TGTGCCAGCAGCTCACAGGGGGGGATCTACGAGCAGTACTTC.

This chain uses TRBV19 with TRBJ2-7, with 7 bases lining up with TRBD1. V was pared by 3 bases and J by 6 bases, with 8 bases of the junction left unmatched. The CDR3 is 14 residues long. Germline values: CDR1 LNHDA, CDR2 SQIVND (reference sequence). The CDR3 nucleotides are TGTGCCAGTAGTATGACAGGGCAAATTAGCGAGCAGTACTTC. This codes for CASSMTGQISEQYF. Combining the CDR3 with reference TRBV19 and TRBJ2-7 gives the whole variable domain DGGITQSPKYLFRKEGQNVTLSCEQNLNHDAMYWYRQDPGQGLRLIYYSQIVNDFQKGDIAEGYSVSREKKESFPLTVTSAQKNPTAFYLCASSMTGQISEQYFGPGTRLTVT.

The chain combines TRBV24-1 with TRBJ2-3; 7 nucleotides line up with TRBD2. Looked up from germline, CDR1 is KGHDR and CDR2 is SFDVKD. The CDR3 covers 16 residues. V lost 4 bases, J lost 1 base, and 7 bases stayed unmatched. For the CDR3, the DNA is TGTGCCACCAGTGACCCCGGACTAGATGGCACAGATACGCAGTATTTT. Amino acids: CATSDPGLDGTDTQYF.

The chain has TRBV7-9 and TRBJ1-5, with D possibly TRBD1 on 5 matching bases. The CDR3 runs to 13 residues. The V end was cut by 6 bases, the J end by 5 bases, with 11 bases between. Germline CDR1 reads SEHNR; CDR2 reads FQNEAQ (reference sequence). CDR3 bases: TGTGCCAGCAGTACGCAGGGTGATCAGCCCCAGCATTTT. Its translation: CASSTQGDQPQHF.

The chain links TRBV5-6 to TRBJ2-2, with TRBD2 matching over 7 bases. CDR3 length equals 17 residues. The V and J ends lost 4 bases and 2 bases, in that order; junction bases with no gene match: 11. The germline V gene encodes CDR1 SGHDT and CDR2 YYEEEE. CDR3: CASSHFLAEHNTGELFF. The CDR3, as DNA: TGTGCCAGCAGCCACTTCCTAGCGGAACACAACACCGGGGAGCTGTTTTTT.